Each of the 6 T cell receptor beta chains below was sequenced from the same sample in a study of blood T cells in healthy people across ages. It was with a sample-barcoded 5' primer and a J-beta primer mix that a second PCR of about 6 to 11 cycles was run. One entry per CDR3 protein, called by TCRdb with MiXCR from the 5' RACE reads. Of 1.5 million to 2 million distinct CDR3 sequences listed, approximately 39% are singletons. The sequencing sample was made of blood. The receptor source for this set is a human donor in good health.

The genes are TRBV24-1 and TRBJ2-2; the D gene is possibly TRBD2 (6 bases). With 3 bases removed from V and 2 bases from J, the gap between germline ends came to 15 bases. In germline, CDR1 is KGHDR, CDR2 SFDVKD. The CDR3 extends over 17 amino acids. The CDR3 DNA follows: TGTGCCACCAGTGATGGCCCAGGAGGGCCCAACACCGGGGAGCTGTTTTTT. This encodes CATSDGPGGPNTGELFF.

There are a few counts of this clonotype. This sequence joins TRBV7-2 and TRBJ2-7, with D uncertain. The CDR3 has 13 amino acids. CDR1 SGHTA and CDR2 FQGNSA come from the germline V gene. Trimming took off 2 bases at V and 4 bases at J, with 9 bases between the two ends. CDR3 in amino acids: CASSLILGYEQYF. The DNA for the CDR3 is TGTGCCAGCAGCTTAATCTTGGGGTACGAGCAGTACTTC.

This rearrangement joins TRBV7-2 to TRBJ1-6, with D unclear. The CDR3 is 11 residues long. Trimming stripped 5 bases from V and 13 bases from J, with 9 bases between. CDR1 is SGHTA, CDR2 FQGNSA, per germline. The CDR3 region is CASSPPGPLHF. The DNA for the CDR3 is TGTGCCAGCAGCCCCCCCGGGCCCCTCCACTTT.

The chain carries TRBV7-2 and TRBJ1-1; D not resolved. Germline V gives CDR1 SGHTA, CDR2 FQGNSA. Trimming pared 3 bases from V and 4 bases from J, leaving 9 bases between. This CDR3 contains 13 residues. CDR3 nucleotides: TGTGCCAGCAGCTTCTCGGAGGGCACTGAAGCTTTCTTT. It yields the protein CASSFSEGTEAFF.

In its sample, this clonotype was seen a few times. The V gene is TRBV7-9, the J gene TRBJ1-1; a weak D match, TRBD1 (5 bases). The CDR3 covers 12 residues. V was pared by 4 bases and J by 10 bases, with 13 bases between. Germline CDR1 is SEHNR and CDR2 is FQNEAQ (reference sequence). CDR3 in amino acids: CASSSTPGGAFF. The CDR3 nucleotides read TGTGCCAGCAGCTCGACACCCGGGGGAGCTTTCTTT.

The chain is built from TRBV7-9 and TRBJ2-2; D possibly corresponds to TRBD1 (5 bases). The ends were cut back, 6 bases at V and 3 bases at J, with 8 bases in the middle. CDR1 SEHNR and CDR2 FQNEAQ come from the germline V gene (reference sequence). This CDR3 comprises 13 residues. In nucleotides, the CDR3 is TGTGCCAGCAGGGGGCTGGACACCGGGGAGCTGTTTTTT. Translating it yields CASRGLDTGELFF.